This T cell receptor beta chain came from a study of blood T cell repertoires in COVID-19. On the study more broadly: Recovered status applied to Cohort 3 donors who had two consecutive negative PCRs. It also applied to those with clearance or with symptom resolution. The study drew acute and convalescent COVID-19 samples from the United States, Italy and Spain. The analysed material was cDNA or gDNA that came from T cells, B-cell-depleted T cells, or PBMCs.

Measured with immunoSEQ multiplex PCR; TCRdb has only the in-frame clones, and not every one. This sample has over 200,000 clones, with less than 90% found just once. This CDR3 is built from 18 residues. Germline CDR1 and CDR2: SGHTA and FQGNSA. V dropped 2 bases and J dropped 4; count of bases not matched to a gene: 11. Sequencing used PBMCs or T cells enriched from blood (not recorded which). The TCR comes from a woman aged 50 to 60 in a cohort exposed to, infected with or recovered from COVID-19 (not recorded which). The chain carries TRBV7-2 and TRBJ2-5; 12 nucleotides line up with TRBD2. CDR3 protein: CASSLFSSGGALRETQYF. CDR3 bases: TGTGCCAGCAGCTTATTTTCTAGCGGGGGGGCCTTAAGAGAGACCCAGTACTTC.